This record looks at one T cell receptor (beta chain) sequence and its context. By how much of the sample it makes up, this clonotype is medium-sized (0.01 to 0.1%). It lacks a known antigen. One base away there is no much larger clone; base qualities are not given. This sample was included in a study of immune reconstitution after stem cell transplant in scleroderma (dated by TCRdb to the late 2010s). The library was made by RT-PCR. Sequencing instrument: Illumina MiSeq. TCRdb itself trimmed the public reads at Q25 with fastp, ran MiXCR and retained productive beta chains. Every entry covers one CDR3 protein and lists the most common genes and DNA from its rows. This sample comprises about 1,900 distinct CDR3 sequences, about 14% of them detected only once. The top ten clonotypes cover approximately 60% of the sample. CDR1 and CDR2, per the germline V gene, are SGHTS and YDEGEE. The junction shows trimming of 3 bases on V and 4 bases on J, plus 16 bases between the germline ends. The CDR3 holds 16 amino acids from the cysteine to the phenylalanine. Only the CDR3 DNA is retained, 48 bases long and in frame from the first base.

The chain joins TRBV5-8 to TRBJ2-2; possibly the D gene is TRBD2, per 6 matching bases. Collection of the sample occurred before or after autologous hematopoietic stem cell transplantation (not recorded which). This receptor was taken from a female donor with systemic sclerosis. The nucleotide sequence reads TGTGCCAGCAGCTCCGTCGGGCAGGGAGGCACCGGGGAGCTGTTTTTT. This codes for CASSSVGQGGTGELFF. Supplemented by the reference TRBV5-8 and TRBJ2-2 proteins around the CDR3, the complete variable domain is EAGVTQSPTHLIKTRGQQATLRCSPISGHTSVYWYQQALGLGLQFLLWYDEGEERNRGNFPPRFSGRQFPNYSSELNVNALELEDSALYLCASSSVGQGGTGELFFGEGSRLTVL.